Listed here are 21 T cell receptor beta chains from one sample, sequenced in a study of blood T cell repertoires in COVID-19. Using immunoSEQ multiplex PCR, the repertoire was profiled, and TCRdb retains in-frame clones only, with some absent. The sample has around 54,000 clones, 70% to 80% seen once. The specimen was PBMCs or T cells enriched from blood (not recorded which). Every receptor here comes from a woman aged 45 to 65 with acute COVID-19.

V gene TRBV19 combines with J gene TRBJ2-1; 7 positions agree with TRBD2. The CDR3 totals 15 residues. The germline V gene has CDR1 LNHDA and CDR2 SQIVND (reference sequence). V dropped 2 bases and J dropped 8; count of bases not matched to a gene: 9. The CDR3: CASSIFYAGRDEQFF. The CDR3 DNA is TGTGCCAGTAGTATATTCTACGCGGGGAGGGATGAGCAGTTCTTC. Drawing the rest from reference TRBV19 and TRBJ2-1, the complete variable domain is DGGITQSPKYLFRKEGQNVTLSCEQNLNHDAMYWYRQDPGQGLRLIYYSQIVNDFQKGDIAEGYSVSREKKESFPLTVTSAQKNPTAFYLCASSIFYAGRDEQFFGPGTRLTVL.

The V and J genes are TRBV6-5 and TRBJ1-6; D might be TRBD1 (6 bases). The V end was cut by 7 bases, the J end by 6 bases, with 16 bases between. Germline V gene data show CDR1 as MNHEY and CDR2 as SVGAGI. The CDR3 is made up of 15 amino acids. The CDR3 protein is CASTYRGGPNSPLHF. CDR3 nucleotide sequence: TGTGCCAGCACATATCGAGGGGGTCCTAATTCACCCCTCCACTTT.

The J gene is TRBJ1-6, the V gene TRBV30; D not certain. Germline V gene data show CDR1 as GTSNPN and CDR2 as SVGIG (reference sequence). The CDR3 has 12 amino acids. Deletions cut 7 bases from V and 12 bases from J, with 16 bases between. CDR3 nucleotide sequence: TGTGCCTTAAGAGGGTCCTCTTTACCCCTCCACTTT. Its translation: CALRGSSLPLHF. The whole variable domain, remainder taken from reference TRBV30 and TRBJ1-6, is SQTIHQWPATLVQPVGSPLSLECTVEGTSNPNLYWYRQAAGRGLQLLFYSVGIGQISSEVPQNLSASRPQDRQFILSSKKLLLSDSGFYLCALRGSSLPLHFGNGTRLTVT.

This clone was detected only a few times. The genes are TRBV7-2 and TRBJ2-7, with 13 bases fitting TRBD2. The V gene's germline CDR1 is SGHTA and CDR2 FQGNSA. The CDR3 covers 18 residues. The V and J ends lost 2 bases and 7 bases, in that order; junction bases with no gene match: 14. The CDR3 DNA is TGTGCCAGCAGCTTAAGACTCACTAGCGGGGGGGCCAGTGAGGAGCAGTACTTC. Translation gives CASSLRLTSGGASEEQYF.

The rearrangement joins TRBV3-1 (or the pseudogene TRBV3-2) to TRBJ1-2, with 8 bases fitting TRBD1. J lost 8 bases, V lost 1 base, and 9 bases had no gene match. The germline CDR1 and CDR2 sequences are LGHDT and YNNKEL (reference sequence). CDR3 size: 15 residues. Written as DNA, the CDR3 is TGTGCCAGCAGCCAAGGTGCGGACAGGGCGGAAGGCTACACCTTC. Encoded protein: CASSQGADRAEGYTF.

This clone came up once. The V call is TRBV30, the J call TRBJ1-6, with D perhaps matching TRBD1 (6 bases). Trimming removed 5 bases at V and 6 bases at J, with 17 bases between. CDR1 is GTSNPN, CDR2 SVGIG, per germline (reference sequence). The CDR3 is 15 residues long. CDR3 in amino acids: CAWSLPQGSNSPLHF. CDR3 sequence (DNA): TGTGCCTGGTCCCTTCCCCAGGGGAGTAATTCACCCCTCCACTTT.

The V and J genes are TRBV19 and TRBJ1-5; no firm D call. Germline-derived CDR1 and CDR2 are LNHDA and SQIVND (reference sequence). The CDR3 is made up of 14 amino acids. The V and J ends lost 7 bases and 4 bases respectively, with 14 bases between them. The CDR3 coding sequence is TGTGCCAGTAATTCCCCGGTTATTAATCAGCCCCAGCATTTT. Translating gives CASNSPVINQPQHF. Together with reference TRBV19 and TRBJ1-5, the CDR3 gives the full variable domain: DGGITQSPKYLFRKEGQNVTLSCEQNLNHDAMYWYRQDPGQGLRLIYYSQIVNDFQKGDIAEGYSVSREKKESFPLTVTSAQKNPTAFYLCASNSPVINQPQHFGDGTRLSIL.

The chain links TRBV2 to TRBJ2-2; the match to TRBD2 covers 10 bases. Germline loops: CDR1 SNHLY, CDR2 FYNNEI. The CDR3 spans 15 residues. V trimming: 6 bases; J trimming: 7 bases; junction bases outside the gene matches: 8. The CDR3 bases are TGTGCCAGCAGGAAGCGGGGGGGCCAGGACGGGGAGCTGTTTTTT. Residues: CASRKRGGQDGELFF. Based on the CDR3 plus reference TRBV2 and TRBJ2-2, the full variable domain is EPEVTQTPSHQVTQMGQEVILRCVPISNHLYFYWYRQILGQKVEFLVSFYNNEISEKSEIFDDQFSVERPDGSNFTLKIRSTKLEDSAMYFCASRKRGGQDGELFFGEGSRLTVL.

DNA for the CDR3: TGTGCCAGCAGGGGACAGTACAATCAGCCCCAGCATTTT. Amino acid sequence: CASRGQYNQPQHF. This rearrangement joins TRBV6-6 to TRBJ1-5, with 7 bases aligning to TRBD1. CDR1 and CDR2 from the germline V gene are MNHNY and SVGAGI (reference sequence). This CDR3 region has 13 residues. Trimming took 6 bases from V and 3 from J; bases not matched to a gene: 2.

The chain recombines TRBV5-1 with TRBJ2-3; 10 bases fit TRBD2. CDR1 SGHRS and CDR2 YFSETQ come from the germline V gene. The CDR3 sequence is 17 residues long. Trimming at V came to 0 bases and at J to 3 bases, leaving 7 bases not matched to a gene. In DNA, the CDR3 is TGCGCCAGCAGCTTGGAGGCTAGCGGGGGCTGGACAGATACGCAGTATTTT. It specifies CASSLEASGGWTDTQYF. Drawing the rest from reference TRBV5-1 and TRBJ2-3, the complete variable domain is KAGVTQTPRYLIKTRGQQVTLSCSPISGHRSVSWYQQTPGQGLQFLFEYFSETQRNKGNFPGRFSGRQFSNSRSEMNVSTLELGDSALYLCASSLEASGGWTDTQYFGPGTRLTVL.

This chain links TRBV21-1 with TRBJ1-1. TRBV21-1 is classified as a pseudogene. The CDR3 has 13 amino acids. CDR3 in DNA: TGTGCCAGCAGCAATCGGACCTGCGCGGGGGCTTTCTTT. Protein: CASSNRTCAGAFF.

The J gene is TRBJ2-3, the V gene TRBV11-2; 15 nucleotides match TRBD2. V lost 2 bases and J lost 4; bases outside the gene matches: 4. This CDR3 has 17 amino acids. Germline loops: CDR1 SGHAT, CDR2 FQNNGV. This chain's CDR3 is CASSLNGLAGGADTQYF. Here the CDR3 DNA reads TGTGCCAGCAGCTTAAACGGACTAGCGGGGGGGGCAGATACGCAGTATTTT.

This chain joins TRBV18 and TRBJ1-2; D is ambiguous. CDR3 length: 15 residues. Germline V gives CDR1 KGHSH, CDR2 LQKENI. V shed 3 bases and J shed 0 bases, with 11 bases lying between them. CDR3 loop: CASSPGSEANYGYTF. Here the CDR3 DNA reads TGTGCCAGCTCACCCGGTTCCGAAGCTAACTATGGCTACACCTTC.

The J gene is TRBJ2-2, the V gene TRBV19; D is ambiguous. Germline V gene data show CDR1 as LNHDA and CDR2 as SQIVND (reference sequence). This CDR3 is built from 13 residues. V gave up 5 bases and J gave up 5 bases, with 9 bases separating them. In DNA, the CDR3 is TGTGCCAGTAGTTTAAGCGTGACCGGGGAGCTGTTTTTT. Translating gives CASSLSVTGELFF.

This clone was counted ten times or more. The chain uses TRBV29-1 and TRBJ1-2, with a tentative D call TRBD1 (5 bases). This CDR3 has 15 amino acids. Trimming removed 1 base at V and 6 bases at J, with 18 bases between. CDR1 and CDR2 from the germline V gene are SQVTM and ANQGSEA. The CDR3 DNA follows: TGCAGCGTTGAAGGCCAAGGGGCCCTCTCGAATGGCTACACCTTC. Translated, it gives CSVEGQGALSNGYTF.

V usage is TRBV18 and J usage is TRBJ1-2; D perhaps matches TRBD1 (6 bases). The CDR3 contains 15 residues. Trimming cost V 2 bases and J 4 bases, with 14 bases left between them. Per germline, CDR1 KGHSH and CDR2 LQKENI. The CDR3 DNA sequence: TGTGCCAGCTCACCAGTGACAGGAGGCTCCTATGGCTACACCTTC. As protein: CASSPVTGGSYGYTF.

The chain uses TRBV3-1 (or the pseudogene TRBV3-2) and TRBJ2-1; no definite D call. Trimming shortened V by 2 bases and J by 4 bases, and 12 bases separated the two germline ends. CDR1 is LGHDT, CDR2 YNNKEL, per germline (reference sequence). The CDR3 length is 15 residues. The CDR3 is CASSQMPASYNEQFF. CDR3 bases: TGTGCCAGCAGCCAAATGCCTGCTAGTTACAATGAGCAGTTCTTC.

The chain links TRBV4-2 to TRBJ2-2; TRBD1 agrees at 9 bases. Trimming removed 8 bases from V and 4 bases from J; junction bases left unmatched: 14. The CDR3 consists of 17 residues. Germline CDR1 reads LGHNA; CDR2 reads YNFKEQ. CDR3 sequence reads: CASWGAGTGRRTGELFF. The CDR3 DNA is TGTGCCAGCTGGGGGGCGGGGACAGGGAGGCGCACCGGGGAGCTGTTTTTT.

The chain combines TRBV28 with TRBJ1-2, with 9 bases that match TRBD1. CDR3 size: 18 residues. CDR1 and CDR2 from the germline V gene are MDHEN and SYDVKM. Trimming cost V 4 bases and J 8 bases; bases outside gene matches: 20. CDR3 nucleotide sequence: TGTGCCAGCAGTTCGCCGGGACAGGGATCTATGGGGCTATACGGCTACACCTTC. Encoded protein: CASSSPGQGSMGLYGYTF.

This clone occurred a few times. V gene TRBV29-1 combines with J gene TRBJ1-5; D ambiguous. The V and J ends lost 7 bases and 2 bases respectively, with 15 bases between them. CDR3 length equals 14 residues. CDR1 and CDR2 from the germline V gene are SQVTM and ANQGSEA. CDR3 sequence reads: CSAGDSSGNQPQHF. In DNA, the CDR3 is TGCAGCGCCGGAGACTCGTCGGGCAATCAGCCCCAGCATTTT.

The rearrangement uses TRBV3-1 (or the pseudogene TRBV3-2) and TRBJ1-2, with a tentative D call TRBD1 (6 bases). The CDR3 spans 15 residues. CDR1 and CDR2 from the germline V gene are LGHDT and YNNKEL (reference sequence). V lost 5 bases to trimming and J lost 8 bases, with 21 bases between them. The CDR3 DNA reads TGTGCCAGCAGCAGCCGGGACAAGGAGGCTGCAGGCTACACCTTC. It yields the protein CASSSRDKEAAGYTF.